The 10 T cell receptor beta chains below all came from one sample that was sequenced in a study of cytomegalovirus exposure and HLA in healthy donors. Use of 60 Vbeta and 13 Jbeta primers characterized the PCR. Only in-frame clones appear in the TCRdb table, and some are missing; sequencing was by immunoSEQ multiplex PCR. The table includes about 210,000 clones, about 80% detected once. The material sequenced was PBMCs. These receptors were taken from a man between 40 and 49 years old in good health and CMV-seropositive.

This clone was picked up one time. V usage is TRBV6-6 and J usage is TRBJ2-7; a possible D gene is TRBD2 (5 bases). The CDR3 is 16 amino acids. The ends were cut back, 6 bases at V and 3 bases at J, with 21 bases in the middle. Per germline, CDR1 MNHNY and CDR2 SVGAGI (reference sequence). CDR3 sequence: CASSPGPVEALYEQYF. The CDR3 DNA sequence: TGTGCCAGCAGCCCCGGCCCTGTGGAGGCACTCTACGAGCAGTACTTC.

This rearrangement joins TRBV12-5 to TRBJ2-3, with D tentatively TRBD2 (5 bases). The V gene's germline CDR1 is LGHNT and CDR2 FRNRAP. The CDR3 sequence is 13 residues long. The V gene lost 4 bases and the J gene lost 5 bases, with 10 bases spanning the gap. This CDR3 is CASGSARGDTQYF. CDR3 sequence (DNA): TGTGCTAGTGGTTCCGCCCGGGGAGATACGCAGTATTTT.

The V gene is TRBV19, the J gene TRBJ1-5, with D tentatively TRBD1 (5 bases). Looked up from germline, CDR1 is LNHDA and CDR2 is SQIVND (reference sequence). The CDR3 is 16 amino acids. V dropped 7 bases and J dropped 1 base, with 17 bases sitting between them. In DNA, the CDR3 is TGTGCCAGTATGCGGGGAGCAGGGTCCAGCAATCAGCCCCAGCATTTT. It translates to CASMRGAGSSNQPQHF.

This clone was counted only a few times. The DNA for the CDR3 is TGTGCCAGCAGTTCCCCGGGCCGCGAGGGCACTGAAGCTTTCTTT. This encodes CASSSPGREGTEAFF. The V gene is TRBV6-5, the J gene TRBJ1-1; D ambiguous. Deletions cut 4 bases from V and 4 bases from J, with 16 bases between. The germline V gene encodes CDR1 MNHEY and CDR2 SVGAGI. The CDR3 runs 15 residues.

The chain carries TRBV6-6 and TRBJ1-5; no clear D gene. The CDR3 has 15 amino acids. The germline V gene has CDR1 MNHNY and CDR2 SVGAGI (reference sequence). V dropped 0 bases and J dropped 9 bases, with 15 bases sitting between them. CDR3 sequence reads: CASSYSRTEGWPQHF. Written as DNA, the CDR3 is TGTGCCAGCAGTTACTCGAGGACCGAGGGTTGGCCCCAGCATTTT.

The chain carries TRBV2 and TRBJ2-5, with a tentative D call TRBD1 (6 bases). Trimming left V 3 bases short and J 4 bases short, with 9 bases between. Germline-derived CDR1 and CDR2 are SNHLY and FYNNEI. The length of the CDR3 is 13 residues. The CDR3: CASSDTGRETQYF. CDR3 bases: TGTGCCAGCAGTGACACAGGGAGAGAGACCCAGTACTTC.

This clone came up once. This chain connects TRBV29-1 to TRBJ1-5; D not resolved. The CDR3 has 13 amino acids. CDR1 SQVTM and CDR2 ANQGSEA come from the germline V gene. V lost 5 bases and J 0 bases, leaving 8 bases between the germline ends. The CDR3 DNA follows: TGCAGCGTTCGCACTAATAGCAATCAGCCCCAGCATTTT. Translation gives CSVRTNSNQPQHF.

The chain has TRBV7-2 and TRBJ2-6, with a tentative D call TRBD1 (6 bases). The CDR3 sequence is 17 residues long. Germline CDR1 reads SGHTA; CDR2 reads FQGNSA. V gave up 8 bases and J gave up 0 bases, with 17 bases separating them. CDR3 sequence reads: CASVKIQGYSGANVLTF. In nucleotides, the CDR3 is TGTGCCAGCGTTAAAATACAGGGATACTCTGGGGCCAACGTCCTGACTTTC.

The chain uses TRBV27 and TRBJ1-1; 7 positions agree with TRBD1. This CDR3 spans 16 amino acids. Germline V gene lookup returns CDR1 MNHEY and CDR2 SMNVEV (reference sequence). V lost 7 bases, J lost 5 bases, and 16 bases stayed unmatched. In nucleotides, the CDR3 is TGTGCCAGCACCACGCGAACACAGGGGCCCAGGACTGAAGCTTTCTTT. Translating it yields CASTTRTQGPRTEAFF.

CDR3 amino acids: CASMETTGKNEQYF. DNA of the CDR3: TGCGCCAGCATGGAGACGACAGGGAAGAACGAGCAGTACTTC. The chain carries TRBV5-1 and TRBJ2-7; TRBD1 agrees at 7 bases. Losses at the gene ends were 6 bases for V and 5 bases for J; bases not matched to a gene: 11. Germline V CDR1 and CDR2: SGHRS, YFSETQ. The CDR3 spans 14 residues.